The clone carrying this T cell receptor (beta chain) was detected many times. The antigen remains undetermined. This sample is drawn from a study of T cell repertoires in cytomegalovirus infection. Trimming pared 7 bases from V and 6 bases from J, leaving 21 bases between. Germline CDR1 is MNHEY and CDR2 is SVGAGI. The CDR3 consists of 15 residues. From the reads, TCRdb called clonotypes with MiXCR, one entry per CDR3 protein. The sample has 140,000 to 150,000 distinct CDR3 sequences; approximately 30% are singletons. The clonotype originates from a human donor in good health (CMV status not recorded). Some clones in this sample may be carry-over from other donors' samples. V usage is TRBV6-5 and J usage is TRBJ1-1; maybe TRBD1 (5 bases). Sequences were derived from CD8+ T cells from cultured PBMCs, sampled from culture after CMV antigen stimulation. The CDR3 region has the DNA TGTGCCAGCATTCAACCCTCGCCGGGGGAGCCTGAAGCTTTCTTT. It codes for CASIQPSPGEPEAFF.